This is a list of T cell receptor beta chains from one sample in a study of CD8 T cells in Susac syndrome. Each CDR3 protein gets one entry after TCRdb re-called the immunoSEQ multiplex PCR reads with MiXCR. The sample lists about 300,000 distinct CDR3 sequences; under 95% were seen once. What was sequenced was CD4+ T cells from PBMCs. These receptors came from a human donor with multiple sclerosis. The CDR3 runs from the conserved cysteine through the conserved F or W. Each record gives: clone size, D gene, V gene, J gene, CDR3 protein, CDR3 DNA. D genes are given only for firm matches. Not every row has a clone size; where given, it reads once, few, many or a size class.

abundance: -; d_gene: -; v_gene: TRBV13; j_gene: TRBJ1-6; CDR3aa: CASSFVGLNSPLHF; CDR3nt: TGTGCCAGCAGCTTTGTCGGTCTTAATTCACCCCTCCACTTT
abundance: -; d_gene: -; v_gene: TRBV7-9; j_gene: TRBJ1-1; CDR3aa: CASSLNRAGGTEAFF; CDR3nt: TGTGCCAGCAGCTTAAACAGGGCGGGAGGCACTGAAGCTTTCTTT
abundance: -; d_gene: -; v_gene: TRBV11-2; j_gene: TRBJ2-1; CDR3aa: CASSTSSPYNEQFF; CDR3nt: TGTGCCAGCAGCACTAGCTCCCCTTACAATGAGCAGTTCTTC
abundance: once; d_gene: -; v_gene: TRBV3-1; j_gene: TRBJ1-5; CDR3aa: CASSQGRAGNQPQHF; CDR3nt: TGTGCCAGCAGCCAAGGGCGGGCAGGCAATCAGCCCCAGCATTTT
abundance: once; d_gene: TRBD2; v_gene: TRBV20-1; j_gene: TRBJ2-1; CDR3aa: CSARRGGRGDNEQFF; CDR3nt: TGCAGTGCTCGAAGGGGCGGGAGGGGGGACAATGAGCAGTTCTTC
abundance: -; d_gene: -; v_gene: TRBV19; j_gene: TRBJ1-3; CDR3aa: CASSMTWGTYSGNTIYF; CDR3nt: TGTGCCAGTAGTATGACGTGGGGGACATACTCTGGAAACACCATATATTTT
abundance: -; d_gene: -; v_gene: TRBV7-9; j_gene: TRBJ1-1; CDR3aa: CASSLAGTNTEAFF; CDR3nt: TGTGCCAGCAGCCTAGCCGGGACGAACACTGAAGCTTTCTTT
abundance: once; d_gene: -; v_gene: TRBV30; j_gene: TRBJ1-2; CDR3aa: CAATKGSGNYGYTF; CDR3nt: TGTGCCGCGACCAAGGGGTCAGGCAACTATGGCTACACCTTC
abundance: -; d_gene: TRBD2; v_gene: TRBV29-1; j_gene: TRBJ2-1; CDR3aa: CSVEDPTSGGSYNEQFF; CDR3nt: TGCAGCGTTGAAGACCCGACTAGCGGGGGCTCCTACAATGAGCAGTTCTTC
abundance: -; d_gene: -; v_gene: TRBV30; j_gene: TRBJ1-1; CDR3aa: CAWTRRAMNTEAFF; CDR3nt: TGTGCCTGGACGAGGCGGGCAATGAACACTGAAGCTTTCTTT
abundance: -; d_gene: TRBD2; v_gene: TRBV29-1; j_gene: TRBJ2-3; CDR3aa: CSVGSGSADTQYF; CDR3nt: TGCAGCGTGGGCAGCGGGAGTGCAGATACGCAGTATTTT
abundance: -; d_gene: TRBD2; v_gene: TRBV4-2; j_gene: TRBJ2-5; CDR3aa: CASSQIIAGGETQYF; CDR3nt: TGTGCCAGCAGCCAAATTATAGCGGGGGGGGAGACCCAGTACTTC
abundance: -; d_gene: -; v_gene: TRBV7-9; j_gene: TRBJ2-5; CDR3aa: CASSWLAALRSGAVETQYF; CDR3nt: TGTGCCAGCAGCTGGCTAGCAGCGTTGCGGTCGGGAGCGGTGGAGACCCAGTACTTC
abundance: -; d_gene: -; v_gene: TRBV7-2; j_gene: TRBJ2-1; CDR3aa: CASSFVNRNEQFF; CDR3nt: TGTGCCAGCAGCTTTGTGAACAGGAATGAGCAGTTCTTC
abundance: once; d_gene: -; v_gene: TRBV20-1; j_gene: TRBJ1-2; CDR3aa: CSAGLSGTYYGYTF; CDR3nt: TGCAGTGCGGGCCTATCCGGGACATACTATGGCTACACCTTC
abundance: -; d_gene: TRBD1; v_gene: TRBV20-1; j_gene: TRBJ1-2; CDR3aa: CSAKQGGYGYTF; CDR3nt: TGCAGTGCAAAACAGGGGGGCTATGGCTACACCTTC
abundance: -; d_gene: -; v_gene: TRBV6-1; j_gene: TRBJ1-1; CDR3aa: CASSPSRQGTAAFF; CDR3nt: TGTGCCAGCAGCCCTTCCAGGCAGGGGACGGCAGCTTTCTTT
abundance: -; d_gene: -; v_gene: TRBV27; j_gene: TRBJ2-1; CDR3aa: CASSPQGADIKRDLYNEQFF; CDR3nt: TGTGCCAGCAGTCCCCAGGGGGCGGACATAAAGCGGGATCTCTACAATGAGCAGTTCTTC
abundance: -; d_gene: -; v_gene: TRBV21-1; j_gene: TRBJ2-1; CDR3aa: CATHNPGGGYNEQFF; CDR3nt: TGTGCCACCCACAATCCGGGCGGCGGGTACAATGAGCAGTTCTTC
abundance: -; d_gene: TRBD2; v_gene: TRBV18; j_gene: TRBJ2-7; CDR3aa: CASSSGGVPYEQYF; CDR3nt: TGTGCCAGCTCAAGCGGGGGAGTCCCCTACGAGCAGTACTTC